The 18 T cell receptor beta chains below were found in one sample sequenced in a study of T cell changes during pregnancy in multiple sclerosis. Generated by immunoSEQ multiplex PCR, the TCRdb table keeps only in-frame clones and is missing some. The sample lists tens of thousands of clones, 90% to 95% occurring once. This sample comprised CD8+ T cells from peripheral blood mononuclear cells, obtained in the third trimester of pregnancy. The receptors derive from a female donor with multiple sclerosis, enrolled in a pregnancy study.

The V call is TRBV11-1, the J call TRBJ1-2; weak D call: TRBD1 (5 bases). Germline assignment: CDR1 SGHAT and CDR2 FQDESV (reference sequence). Trimming took off 5 bases at V and 6 bases at J, with 16 bases between the two ends. This CDR3 is built from 14 residues. The CDR3 protein is CASSLGPRVDGYTF. CDR3 coding DNA: TGTGCCAGCAGCCTCGGCCCCAGGGTAGATGGCTACACCTTC.

This chain uses TRBV7-9 with TRBJ1-2; 7 positions agree with TRBD1. Looked up from germline, CDR1 is SEHNR and CDR2 is FQNEAQ (reference sequence). The CDR3 is made up of 15 amino acids. V lost 1 base to trimming and J lost 2 bases; unmatched junction nucleotides: 4. CDR3 protein: CASSLGTGVNYGYTF. CDR3 DNA: TGTGCCAGCAGCTTAGGTACAGGGGTCAACTATGGCTACACCTTC.

The chain uses TRBV19 and TRBJ1-1; D is unclear. Germline V gene data show CDR1 as LNHDA and CDR2 as SQIVND (reference sequence). V gave up 3 bases and J gave up 1 base, with 9 bases separating them. The CDR3 consists of 14 residues. CDR3 nucleotide sequence: TGTGCCAGTAGTATGTGGGGAGCGAACACTGAAGCTTTCTTT. Amino acid sequence: CASSMWGANTEAFF.

V usage is TRBV27 and J usage is TRBJ1-2; possibly TRBD1 for D (5 bases). V shed 2 bases and J shed 4 bases, with 20 bases lying between them. The CDR3 runs 17 residues. Germline-derived CDR1 and CDR2 are MNHEY and SMNVEV (reference sequence). As DNA, the CDR3 is TGTGCCAGCAGTTTAGATTTCCAAACCAGACAGATCTATGGCTACACCTTC. This gives the protein CASSLDFQTRQIYGYTF.

The chain links TRBV28 to TRBJ1-2, with a weak D call TRBD1 (5 bases). CDR3 length: 15 amino acids. Germline CDR1 MDHEN, CDR2 SYDVKM. Trimming stripped 6 bases from V and 4 bases from J, with 18 bases between. CDR3 region: CASSRQFRGGYGYTF. The CDR3 DNA reads as TGTGCCAGCAGCCGACAGTTTCGCGGTGGCTATGGCTACACCTTC.

V and J are TRBV28 and TRBJ2-3, with 10 bases fitting TRBD2. J gave up 6 bases and V 6 bases, and 6 bases lay outside the gene matches. CDR3 size: 14 residues. The germline V gene encodes CDR1 MDHEN and CDR2 SYDVKM. CDR3: CASSLGLADDTQYF. CDR3 sequence (DNA): TGTGCCAGCAGCCTCGGACTAGCGGACGATACGCAGTATTTT. Full variable domain (rest looked up from reference TRBV28 and TRBJ2-3): DVKVTQSSRYLVKRTGEKVFLECVQDMDHENMFWYRQDPGLGLRLIYFSYDVKMKEKGDIPEGYSVSREKKERFSLILESASTNQTSMYLCASSLGLADDTQYFGPGTRLTVL.

The chain couples TRBV25-1 to TRBJ2-7; TRBD1 might be the D (5 bases). Germline V lookup: CDR1 MGHDK, CDR2 SYGVNS. The V end lost 4 bases, the J end lost 1 base, and 23 bases lay between the germline ends. The CDR3 consists of 18 residues. As DNA, the CDR3 is TGTGCCAGCAGTGGATTTGGCAGGGTCCCCGCTAGTTCCTACGAGCAGTACTTC. Its translation is CASSGFGRVPASSYEQYF.

The chain is built from TRBV30 and TRBJ2-7; perhaps TRBD2 as D (5 bases). V was trimmed by 4 bases and J by 5 bases, leaving 12 bases between them. Germline lookup yields CDR1 GTSNPN and CDR2 SVGIG (reference sequence). This CDR3 region has 12 residues. CDR3 nucleotides: TGTGCCTGGAACCCCGGACTCCACGAGCAGTACTTC. Protein sequence: CAWNPGLHEQYF.

The genes are TRBV28 and TRBJ2-6; TRBD1 is a possible D gene (5 bases). CDR3 length: 15 residues. Trimming removed 2 bases from V and 2 bases from J, with 7 bases in between. Germline CDR1 is MDHEN and CDR2 is SYDVKM. The CDR3 sequence: CASSLQGAGANVLTF. For the CDR3, the DNA is TGTGCCAGCAGTTTACAGGGCGCTGGGGCCAACGTCCTGACTTTC.

In its sample, this clone was seen once. The rearrangement joins TRBV7-8 to TRBJ1-1, with a possible D match to TRBD1 (6 bases). The CDR3 has 16 amino acids. The ends were cut back, 7 bases at V and 5 bases at J, with 23 bases in the middle. Germline loops: CDR1 SGHVS, CDR2 FQNEAQ. CDR3 region: CASTLLAAGEGTEAFF. In nucleotides, the CDR3 is TGTGCCAGCACCTTGCTCGCCGCAGGGGAGGGAACTGAAGCTTTCTTT.

The chain is built from TRBV9 and TRBJ2-1; 11 bases match TRBD2. The J segment lost 3 bases and the V segment lost 0 bases, leaving 17 bases of the junction unmatched. There are 21 residues in the CDR3. Germline V gives CDR1 SGDLS, CDR2 YYNGEE. For the CDR3, the DNA is TGTGCCAGCAGCGTAGACCCCTCTTTGGGTAGCGGGAGGGCTGGCTACAATGAGCAGTTCTTC. The encoded protein is CASSVDPSLGSGRAGYNEQFF.

The rearrangement uses TRBV25-1 and TRBJ1-1, with D perhaps matching TRBD1 (5 bases). V shed 1 base and J shed 7 bases, with 13 bases lying between them. The CDR3 has 14 residues. The V gene's germline CDR1 is MGHDK and CDR2 SYGVNS. The CDR3 sequence is CASSEFGHYDEAFF. The CDR3 DNA reads as TGTGCCAGCAGTGAATTCGGACACTACGATGAAGCTTTCTTT. The variable domain in full, with the rest retrieved from reference TRBV25-1 and TRBJ1-1, is EADIYQTPRYLVIGTGKKITLECSQTMGHDKMYWYQQDPGMELHLIHYSYGVNSTEKGDLSSESTVSRIRTEHFPLTLESARPSHTSQYLCASSEFGHYDEAFFGQGTRLTVV.

This chain links TRBV5-5 with TRBJ2-7; D gene ambiguous. CDR3 length: 12 residues. V dropped 5 bases and J dropped 3 bases, with 9 bases sitting between them. CDR1 and CDR2 from the germline V gene are SGHKS and YYEKEE (reference sequence). For the CDR3, the DNA is TGTGCCAGCAGTTTAGACAACTACGAGCAGTACTTC. Its translation is CASSLDNYEQYF. The complete variable domain, with remaining parts taken from reference TRBV5-5 and TRBJ2-7, reads DAGVTQSPTHLIKTRGQQVTLRCSPISGHKSVSWYQQVLGQGPQFIFQYYEKEERGRGNFPDRFSARQFPNYSSELNVNALLLGDSALYLCASSLDNYEQYFGPGTRLTVT.

The chain has TRBV15 and TRBJ2-1; weak D call: TRBD2 (6 bases). The CDR3 spans 16 residues. Trimming removed 5 bases at V and 5 bases at J, with 19 bases between. Germline CDR1 LNHNV, CDR2 YYDKDF (reference sequence). The CDR3 region has the DNA TGTGCCACCAGCGGCGGAAGGGGACTTCACAACAATGAGCAGTTCTTC. Amino acid sequence: CATSGGRGLHNNEQFF.

This clone was seen a handful of times. The chain recombines TRBV6-4 with TRBJ2-3, with 14 bases that match TRBD2. Germline CDR1 and CDR2: MRHNA and SNTAGT. The trim removed 0 bases at V and 4 bases at J, leaving 0 bases unmatched. The CDR3 covers 16 residues. The CDR3 loop reads CASSDSTSGGADTQYF. CDR3 in DNA: TGTGCCAGCAGTGACTCGACTAGCGGGGGGGCAGATACGCAGTATTTT.

In DNA form, the CDR3 reads TGTGCCAGCAGATACCCCGACAATAACTATGGCTACACCTTC. It is translated as CASRYPDNNYGYTF. The chain uses TRBV7-9 and TRBJ1-2; D gene uncertain. Trimming removed 6 bases from V and 1 base from J, with 12 bases in between. Germline CDR1 SEHNR, CDR2 FQNEAQ (reference sequence). This CDR3 has 14 amino acids.

V and J are TRBV28 and TRBJ1-2; TRBD1 aligns across 8 bases. The CDR3 sequence is 13 residues long. Trimming took 0 bases from V and 8 from J; bases not matched to a gene: 2. CDR1 and CDR2 (germline): MDHEN, SYDVKM. CDR3 residues: CASSLWTGEGYTF. The CDR3 DNA is TGTGCCAGCAGTTTATGGACAGGGGAAGGCTACACCTTC.

Notes on this clone: Given a much more abundant clone one base away, this may be a read error. The rearrangement joins TRBV7-3 to TRBJ2-3, with TRBD2 matching 9 bases. The CDR3 length is 15 residues. In germline, CDR1 is SGHTA, CDR2 FQGTGA. V dropped 3 bases and J dropped 1; count of bases not matched to a gene: 2. CDR3 nucleotide sequence: TGTGCCAGCAGCTTGATAGCGGGGGGCACAGATACGCAGTATTTT. Translation: CASSLIAGGTDTQYF.